A single T cell receptor beta chain is shown here with its context. Trimming stripped 0 bases from V and 4 bases from J, with 15 bases between. The length of the CDR3 is 16 residues. In germline, CDR1 is SNHLY, CDR2 FYNNEI. This sample was included in a study of CD8 T cells in Susac syndrome. Sequencing targeted TCR beta in T cells from blood (CD8+ and CD4+). Reverse transcription of about 0.5 to 1 ug RNA was carried out with random hexamers. TCRdb fed the immunoSEQ multiplex PCR reads into MiXCR, producing one record per CDR3 protein. The top ten hold 0.14% to 0.15% of the sample, which has about 150,000 distinct CDR3 sequences, 95% to 96% seen once.

The sample taken for sequencing was CD8+ T cells from PBMCs. The chain carries TRBV2 and TRBJ2-5; D is unresolved. The sequence derives from a human donor with multiple sclerosis. The DNA of the CDR3 is TGTGCCAGCAGTGAAGCCATACTCCCTGGGCGAGAGACCCAGTACTTC. Translated, it gives CASSEAILPGRETQYF.